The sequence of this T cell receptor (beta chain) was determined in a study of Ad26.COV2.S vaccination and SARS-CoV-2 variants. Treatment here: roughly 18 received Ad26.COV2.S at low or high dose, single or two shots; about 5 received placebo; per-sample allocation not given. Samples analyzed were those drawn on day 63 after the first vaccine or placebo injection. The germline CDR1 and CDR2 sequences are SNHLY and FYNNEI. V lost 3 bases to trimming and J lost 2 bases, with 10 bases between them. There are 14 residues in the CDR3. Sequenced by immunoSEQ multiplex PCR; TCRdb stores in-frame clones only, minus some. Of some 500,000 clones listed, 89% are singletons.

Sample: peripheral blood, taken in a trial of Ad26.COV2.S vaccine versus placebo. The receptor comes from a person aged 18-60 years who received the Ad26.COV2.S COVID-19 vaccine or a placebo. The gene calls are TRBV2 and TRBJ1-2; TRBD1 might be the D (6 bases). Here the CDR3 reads CASSEVTGNYGYTF. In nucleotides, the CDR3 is TGTGCCAGCAGTGAGGTTACAGGGAACTATGGCTACACCTTC. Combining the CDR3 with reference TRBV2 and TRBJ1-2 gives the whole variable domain EPEVTQTPSHQVTQMGQEVILRCVPISNHLYFYWYRQILGQKVEFLVSFYNNEISEKSEIFDDQFSVERPDGSNFTLKIRSTKLEDSAMYFCASSEVTGNYGYTFGSGTRLTVV.